This TCR beta chain was sequenced during a study of T cell responses to AZD1222 COVID-19 vaccine. Study background: Second-dose timings of about 4 or about 12 weeks were pooled.

Trimming pared 4 bases from V and 3 bases from J, leaving 10 bases between. CDR1 is MNHEY, CDR2 SVGAGI, per germline. The CDR3 contains 13 residues. About this clone: What it binds is unknown.

The study, taken as a whole, reports: Sampling captured repertoires only after the peak T cell response.

TCRdb's copy holds only in-frame clones and misses some; the assay was immunoSEQ multiplex PCR. The sample records about 120,000 clones, roughly 89% being singletons. Sequenced here: peripheral blood, sampled on day 0 of AZD1222 vaccination. The genes are TRBV6-5 and TRBJ2-7; D might be TRBD1 (6 bases). The sequence came from an adult in good health. CDR3 sequence (DNA): TGTGCCAGCAGTTGGCGCAGGGGCTACGAGCAGTACTTC. This sequence encodes CASSWRRGYEQYF.